The 26 T cell receptor beta chains in this list originate from one sample, sequenced in a study of shared clonotypes between healthy human individuals. TCRdb's copy holds only in-frame clones and misses some; the assay was immunoSEQ multiplex PCR. Of 1.4 million or so clones listed, 98% to 99% are singletons. Sequencing input: naive CD4+ T cells sorted from blood. Specified subset: CD45RA+ positively selected. The receptors here all came from a man aged 25 to 40 in good health.

The chain couples TRBV4-3 to TRBJ2-5; 9 bases align to TRBD2. This CDR3 spans 18 amino acids. Trimming cost V 0 bases and J 2 bases; bases outside gene matches: 10. From germline, CDR1 is LGHNA and CDR2 YSLEER. The CDR3 loop reads CASSQESGGLALQETQYF. CDR3 sequence (DNA): TGCGCCAGCAGCCAAGAGTCCGGGGGACTAGCCCTTCAAGAGACCCAGTACTTC.

The V call is TRBV7-8, the J call TRBJ2-7, with D hard to call. V dropped 1 base and J dropped 1 base, with 5 bases sitting between them. The CDR3 spans 13 residues. In germline, CDR1 is SGHVS, CDR2 FQNEAQ. The CDR3 nucleotides read TGTGCCAGCAGCTTAGGAAGGTCCTACGAGCAGTACTTC. Translation: CASSLGRSYEQYF.

The chain is built from TRBV5-1 and TRBJ2-2, with D uncertain. Germline V lookup: CDR1 SGHRS, CDR2 YFSETQ. V was trimmed by 3 bases and J by 5 bases, leaving 14 bases between them. The CDR3 length is 15 residues. In DNA form, the CDR3 reads TGCGCCAGCAGCTCTACCGGGTTAGGGACCGGGGAGCTGTTTTTT. Translation: CASSSTGLGTGELFF.

This chain uses TRBV10-1 with TRBJ2-2; no clear D gene. Per the germline V gene, CDR1 is WNHNN and CDR2 is SYGVQD (reference sequence). Deletions cut 5 bases from V and 6 bases from J, with 10 bases between. This CDR3 comprises 13 residues. CDR3 sequence: CASSSARAGELFF. DNA of the CDR3: TGCGCCAGCAGTTCCGCTCGAGCCGGGGAGCTGTTTTTT.

The CDR3 loop is CASRMDSGEQYF. The CDR3 DNA reads TGTGCCAGCAGAATGGATAGCGGGGAGCAGTACTTC. J is TRBJ2-7 and V is TRBV2, with TRBD2 matching over 7 bases. Germline V CDR1 and CDR2: SNHLY, FYNNEI. This CDR3 comprises 12 residues. Trimming cost V 6 bases and J 7 bases; bases outside gene matches: 6.

The J gene is TRBJ2-2, the V gene TRBV11-1; 8 bases fit TRBD1. This CDR3 contains 15 residues. Germline-derived CDR1 and CDR2 are SGHAT and FQDESV (reference sequence). V was clipped by 8 bases and J by 1 base; unmatched bases: 6. The CDR3 is CASVLDRGNTGELFF. The CDR3 nucleotides are TGTGCCAGCGTCCTCGACAGGGGGAACACCGGGGAGCTGTTTTTT.

Concerning this clone itself: Other DNA sequences from this sample encode an identical CDR3 as well. The genes are TRBV5-8 and TRBJ2-1, with TRBD2 matching over 7 bases. The CDR3 covers 15 residues. Trimming at V came to 0 bases and at J to 0 bases, leaving 0 bases not matched to a gene. Per germline, CDR1 SGHTS and CDR2 YDEGEE. As DNA, the CDR3 is TGTGCCAGCAGCTTGGCTAGCGGCTCCTACAATGAGCAGTTCTTC. Protein: CASSLASGSYNEQFF. Filled out from reference TRBV5-8 and TRBJ2-1, the complete variable domain reads EAGVTQSPTHLIKTRGQQATLRCSPISGHTSVYWYQQALGLGLQFLLWYDEGEERNRGNFPPRFSGRQFPNYSSELNVNALELEDSALYLCASSLASGSYNEQFFGPGTRLTVL.

This clone was seen just once. This chain links TRBV18 with TRBJ2-7; the D is unclear. Per the germline V gene, CDR1 is KGHSH and CDR2 is LQKENI. CDR3 size: 16 residues. The ends were cut back, 3 bases at V and 0 bases at J, with 15 bases in the middle. CDR3: CASSPTRQSSSYEQYF. The CDR3 DNA reads as TGTGCCAGCTCACCGACTCGGCAGTCAAGCTCCTACGAGCAGTACTTC.

V and J are TRBV4-3 and TRBJ2-7; 10 positions match TRBD2. The CDR3 totals 15 residues. The ends lost 4 bases at V and 4 bases at J; junction bases unmatched: 7. CDR1 is LGHNA, CDR2 YSLEER, per germline. CDR3 sequence reads: CASSRTSGRVYEQYF. DNA of the CDR3: TGCGCCAGCAGCCGGACAAGCGGGAGGGTTTACGAGCAGTACTTC.

This chain links TRBV18 with TRBJ2-1; D might be TRBD2 (6 bases). CDR3 size: 13 residues. Germline V gives CDR1 KGHSH, CDR2 LQKENI. The V end was cut by 3 bases, the J end by 9 bases, with 12 bases between. The CDR3 DNA reads TGTGCCAGCTCACCCCCTACTAGCACTGAGCAGTTCTTC. Encoded protein: CASSPPTSTEQFF.

This clone was observed once. V usage is TRBV18 and J usage is TRBJ2-7; no clear D. V dropped 1 base and J dropped 6 bases, with 13 bases sitting between them. This CDR3 has 14 amino acids. Germline loops: CDR1 KGHSH, CDR2 LQKENI. The CDR3 loop is CASSPRRSTLEQYF. The CDR3 coding sequence is TGTGCCAGCTCACCACGGAGATCGACACTCGAGCAGTACTTC.

V is TRBV9 and J is TRBJ2-1, with D unresolved. The V and J ends lost 1 base and 6 bases respectively, with 14 bases between them. CDR3 length: 15 residues. The germline V gene encodes CDR1 SGDLS and CDR2 YYNGEE. CDR3 DNA sequence: TGTGCCAGCAGCGTATTAGGCGACGCACCCAATGAGCAGTTCTTC. Its translation: CASSVLGDAPNEQFF.

On this clone itself: One junction end disagrees with the germline gene, perhaps due to a read error. The rearrangement links TRBV4-3 to TRBJ2-3, with D possibly matching TRBD2 (6 bases). The germline V gene has CDR1 LGHNA and CDR2 YSLEER. There are 16 residues in the CDR3. CDR3 in amino acids: CASSKDPGEAPDTQYF. The CDR3 DNA sequence: TGCGCCAGCAGCAAAGACCCGGGAGAAGCTCCAGATACGCAGTATTTT.

In its sample, this clone was seen once. The rearrangement uses TRBV10-1 and TRBJ2-7; TRBD2 matches at 8 bases. CDR3 size: 16 residues. Germline trimming cut 0 bases from V and 4 bases from J; bases unmatched to any gene: 8. Germline CDR1 reads WNHNN; CDR2 reads SYGVQD (reference sequence). CDR3 in amino acids: CASSESVGRAQYEQYF. Written as DNA, the CDR3 is TGCGCCAGCAGTGAGTCGGTCGGGAGGGCCCAGTACGAGCAGTACTTC.

The V call is TRBV28, the J call TRBJ1-2, with a tentative D call TRBD1 (5 bases). Germline V gene data show CDR1 as MDHEN and CDR2 as SYDVKM. The CDR3 is made up of 17 amino acids. V was clipped by 6 bases and J by 0 bases, with 20 bases between them. CDR3 coding DNA: TGTGCCAGCAGCCCTTACCTCCGGGACCGATCTAACTATGGCTACACCTTC. This gives the protein CASSPYLRDRSNYGYTF.

J is TRBJ2-2 and V is TRBV19, with 12 bases aligning to TRBD2. V was clipped by 4 bases and J by 6 bases; unmatched bases: 3. This CDR3 is built from 15 residues. Per germline, CDR1 LNHDA and CDR2 SQIVND (reference sequence). DNA of the CDR3: TGTGCCAGTAGTAGGACTAGCGGGATGCCCGGGGAGCTGTTTTTT. Its protein is CASSRTSGMPGELFF.

This clone was observed a single time. Here the CDR3 reads CASSWGTGEDYEQYF. CDR3 bases: TGCGCCAGCAGCTGGGGGACAGGAGAAGACTACGAGCAGTACTTC. The V call is TRBV5-1, the J call TRBJ2-7, with TRBD1 identical over 8 bases. Germline loops: CDR1 SGHRS, CDR2 YFSETQ. V shed 3 bases, J shed 3 bases, and the junction held 8 bases outside the gene matches. The CDR3 covers 15 residues.

This chain uses TRBV14 with TRBJ2-1; 9 positions match TRBD2. Trimming took 0 bases from V and 9 from J; bases not matched to a gene: 6. This CDR3 spans 15 amino acids. Germline assignment: CDR1 SGHDN and CDR2 FVKESK. The CDR3 reads CASSQEGLAGFEQFF. CDR3 DNA sequence: TGTGCCAGCAGCCAAGAGGGGCTAGCGGGATTTGAGCAGTTCTTC.

V is TRBV27 and J is TRBJ2-2; D call uncertain. The germline V gene has CDR1 MNHEY and CDR2 SMNVEV (reference sequence). The CDR3 is 15 residues long. V gave up 4 bases and J gave up 3 bases, with 12 bases separating them. DNA of the CDR3: TGTGCCAGCAGTTCCCCGTGGATGTACACCGGGGAGCTGTTTTTT. This gives the protein CASSSPWMYTGELFF.

The chain recombines TRBV13 with TRBJ2-7, with D possibly called TRBD1 or TRBD2 (5 bases each). This CDR3 is built from 13 residues. V lost 5 bases to trimming and J lost 5 bases, with 13 bases between them. Germline V CDR1 and CDR2: PRHDT, FYEKMQ (reference sequence). CDR3 amino acids: CASSPQVGDEQYF. The CDR3 DNA is TGTGCCAGCAGCCCACAGGTGGGGGACGAGCAGTACTTC.

The chain couples TRBV9 to TRBJ1-5; no definite D call. This CDR3 is built from 15 residues. In germline, CDR1 is SGDLS, CDR2 YYNGEE. V dropped 2 bases and J dropped 0 bases, with 9 bases sitting between them. The CDR3 protein is CASSVELDSNQPQHF. The CDR3 DNA follows: TGTGCCAGCAGCGTCGAGTTAGATAGCAATCAGCCCCAGCATTTT.

The CDR3 reads CAISAANYNEQFF. CDR3 DNA sequence: TGTGCCATCAGTGCCGCCAATTACAATGAGCAGTTCTTC. V is TRBV10-3 and J is TRBJ2-1, with D unclear. The germline V and J ends were trimmed by 4 bases and 4 bases, with 8 bases remaining between them. The CDR3 has 13 residues. Germline V gives CDR1 ENHRY, CDR2 SYGVKD.

This clone occurred a few times. This chain links TRBV27 with TRBJ2-7; 7 nucleotides agree with TRBD2. J gave up 1 base and V 2 bases, and 8 bases lay outside the gene matches. The CDR3 covers 16 residues. Germline V lookup: CDR1 MNHEY, CDR2 SMNVEV (reference sequence). CDR3 DNA: TGTGCCAGCAGTTTAGTCGCAGCGGGAACTTCCTACGAGCAGTACTTC. Amino acid sequence: CASSLVAAGTSYEQYF.

This clone was counted a single time. The rearrangement joins TRBV4-3 to TRBJ2-5; no clear D. Germline CDR1 and CDR2: LGHNA and YSLEER. The CDR3 length is 15 residues. V was clipped by 2 bases and J by 1 base, with 11 bases between them. CDR3 sequence: CASSQRGMSQETQYF. The CDR3 DNA follows: TGCGCCAGCAGCCAAAGAGGAATGAGCCAAGAGACCCAGTACTTC.

The V call is TRBV6-6, the J call TRBJ1-2; D is uncertain. The CDR3 covers 12 residues. The ends were cut back, 6 bases at V and 9 bases at J, with 14 bases in the middle. The germline gives CDR1 MNHNY, CDR2 SVGAGI (reference sequence). The CDR3 sequence: CASRQGGWRYTF. Written as DNA, the CDR3 is TGTGCCAGCAGGCAAGGAGGGTGGCGCTACACCTTC.

This clone was found once. The chain's CDR3 is CASSLAGFGQPQHF. The CDR3, as DNA: TGTGCCAGCAGTTTAGCAGGGTTTGGCCAGCCCCAGCATTTT. The chain couples TRBV27 to TRBJ1-5; TRBD1 is a possible D gene (5 bases). The CDR3 has 14 amino acids. Between the trimmed V and J ends, which lost 2 bases and 7 bases, there was a span of 12 bases. Germline CDR1 reads MNHEY; CDR2 reads SMNVEV (reference sequence).